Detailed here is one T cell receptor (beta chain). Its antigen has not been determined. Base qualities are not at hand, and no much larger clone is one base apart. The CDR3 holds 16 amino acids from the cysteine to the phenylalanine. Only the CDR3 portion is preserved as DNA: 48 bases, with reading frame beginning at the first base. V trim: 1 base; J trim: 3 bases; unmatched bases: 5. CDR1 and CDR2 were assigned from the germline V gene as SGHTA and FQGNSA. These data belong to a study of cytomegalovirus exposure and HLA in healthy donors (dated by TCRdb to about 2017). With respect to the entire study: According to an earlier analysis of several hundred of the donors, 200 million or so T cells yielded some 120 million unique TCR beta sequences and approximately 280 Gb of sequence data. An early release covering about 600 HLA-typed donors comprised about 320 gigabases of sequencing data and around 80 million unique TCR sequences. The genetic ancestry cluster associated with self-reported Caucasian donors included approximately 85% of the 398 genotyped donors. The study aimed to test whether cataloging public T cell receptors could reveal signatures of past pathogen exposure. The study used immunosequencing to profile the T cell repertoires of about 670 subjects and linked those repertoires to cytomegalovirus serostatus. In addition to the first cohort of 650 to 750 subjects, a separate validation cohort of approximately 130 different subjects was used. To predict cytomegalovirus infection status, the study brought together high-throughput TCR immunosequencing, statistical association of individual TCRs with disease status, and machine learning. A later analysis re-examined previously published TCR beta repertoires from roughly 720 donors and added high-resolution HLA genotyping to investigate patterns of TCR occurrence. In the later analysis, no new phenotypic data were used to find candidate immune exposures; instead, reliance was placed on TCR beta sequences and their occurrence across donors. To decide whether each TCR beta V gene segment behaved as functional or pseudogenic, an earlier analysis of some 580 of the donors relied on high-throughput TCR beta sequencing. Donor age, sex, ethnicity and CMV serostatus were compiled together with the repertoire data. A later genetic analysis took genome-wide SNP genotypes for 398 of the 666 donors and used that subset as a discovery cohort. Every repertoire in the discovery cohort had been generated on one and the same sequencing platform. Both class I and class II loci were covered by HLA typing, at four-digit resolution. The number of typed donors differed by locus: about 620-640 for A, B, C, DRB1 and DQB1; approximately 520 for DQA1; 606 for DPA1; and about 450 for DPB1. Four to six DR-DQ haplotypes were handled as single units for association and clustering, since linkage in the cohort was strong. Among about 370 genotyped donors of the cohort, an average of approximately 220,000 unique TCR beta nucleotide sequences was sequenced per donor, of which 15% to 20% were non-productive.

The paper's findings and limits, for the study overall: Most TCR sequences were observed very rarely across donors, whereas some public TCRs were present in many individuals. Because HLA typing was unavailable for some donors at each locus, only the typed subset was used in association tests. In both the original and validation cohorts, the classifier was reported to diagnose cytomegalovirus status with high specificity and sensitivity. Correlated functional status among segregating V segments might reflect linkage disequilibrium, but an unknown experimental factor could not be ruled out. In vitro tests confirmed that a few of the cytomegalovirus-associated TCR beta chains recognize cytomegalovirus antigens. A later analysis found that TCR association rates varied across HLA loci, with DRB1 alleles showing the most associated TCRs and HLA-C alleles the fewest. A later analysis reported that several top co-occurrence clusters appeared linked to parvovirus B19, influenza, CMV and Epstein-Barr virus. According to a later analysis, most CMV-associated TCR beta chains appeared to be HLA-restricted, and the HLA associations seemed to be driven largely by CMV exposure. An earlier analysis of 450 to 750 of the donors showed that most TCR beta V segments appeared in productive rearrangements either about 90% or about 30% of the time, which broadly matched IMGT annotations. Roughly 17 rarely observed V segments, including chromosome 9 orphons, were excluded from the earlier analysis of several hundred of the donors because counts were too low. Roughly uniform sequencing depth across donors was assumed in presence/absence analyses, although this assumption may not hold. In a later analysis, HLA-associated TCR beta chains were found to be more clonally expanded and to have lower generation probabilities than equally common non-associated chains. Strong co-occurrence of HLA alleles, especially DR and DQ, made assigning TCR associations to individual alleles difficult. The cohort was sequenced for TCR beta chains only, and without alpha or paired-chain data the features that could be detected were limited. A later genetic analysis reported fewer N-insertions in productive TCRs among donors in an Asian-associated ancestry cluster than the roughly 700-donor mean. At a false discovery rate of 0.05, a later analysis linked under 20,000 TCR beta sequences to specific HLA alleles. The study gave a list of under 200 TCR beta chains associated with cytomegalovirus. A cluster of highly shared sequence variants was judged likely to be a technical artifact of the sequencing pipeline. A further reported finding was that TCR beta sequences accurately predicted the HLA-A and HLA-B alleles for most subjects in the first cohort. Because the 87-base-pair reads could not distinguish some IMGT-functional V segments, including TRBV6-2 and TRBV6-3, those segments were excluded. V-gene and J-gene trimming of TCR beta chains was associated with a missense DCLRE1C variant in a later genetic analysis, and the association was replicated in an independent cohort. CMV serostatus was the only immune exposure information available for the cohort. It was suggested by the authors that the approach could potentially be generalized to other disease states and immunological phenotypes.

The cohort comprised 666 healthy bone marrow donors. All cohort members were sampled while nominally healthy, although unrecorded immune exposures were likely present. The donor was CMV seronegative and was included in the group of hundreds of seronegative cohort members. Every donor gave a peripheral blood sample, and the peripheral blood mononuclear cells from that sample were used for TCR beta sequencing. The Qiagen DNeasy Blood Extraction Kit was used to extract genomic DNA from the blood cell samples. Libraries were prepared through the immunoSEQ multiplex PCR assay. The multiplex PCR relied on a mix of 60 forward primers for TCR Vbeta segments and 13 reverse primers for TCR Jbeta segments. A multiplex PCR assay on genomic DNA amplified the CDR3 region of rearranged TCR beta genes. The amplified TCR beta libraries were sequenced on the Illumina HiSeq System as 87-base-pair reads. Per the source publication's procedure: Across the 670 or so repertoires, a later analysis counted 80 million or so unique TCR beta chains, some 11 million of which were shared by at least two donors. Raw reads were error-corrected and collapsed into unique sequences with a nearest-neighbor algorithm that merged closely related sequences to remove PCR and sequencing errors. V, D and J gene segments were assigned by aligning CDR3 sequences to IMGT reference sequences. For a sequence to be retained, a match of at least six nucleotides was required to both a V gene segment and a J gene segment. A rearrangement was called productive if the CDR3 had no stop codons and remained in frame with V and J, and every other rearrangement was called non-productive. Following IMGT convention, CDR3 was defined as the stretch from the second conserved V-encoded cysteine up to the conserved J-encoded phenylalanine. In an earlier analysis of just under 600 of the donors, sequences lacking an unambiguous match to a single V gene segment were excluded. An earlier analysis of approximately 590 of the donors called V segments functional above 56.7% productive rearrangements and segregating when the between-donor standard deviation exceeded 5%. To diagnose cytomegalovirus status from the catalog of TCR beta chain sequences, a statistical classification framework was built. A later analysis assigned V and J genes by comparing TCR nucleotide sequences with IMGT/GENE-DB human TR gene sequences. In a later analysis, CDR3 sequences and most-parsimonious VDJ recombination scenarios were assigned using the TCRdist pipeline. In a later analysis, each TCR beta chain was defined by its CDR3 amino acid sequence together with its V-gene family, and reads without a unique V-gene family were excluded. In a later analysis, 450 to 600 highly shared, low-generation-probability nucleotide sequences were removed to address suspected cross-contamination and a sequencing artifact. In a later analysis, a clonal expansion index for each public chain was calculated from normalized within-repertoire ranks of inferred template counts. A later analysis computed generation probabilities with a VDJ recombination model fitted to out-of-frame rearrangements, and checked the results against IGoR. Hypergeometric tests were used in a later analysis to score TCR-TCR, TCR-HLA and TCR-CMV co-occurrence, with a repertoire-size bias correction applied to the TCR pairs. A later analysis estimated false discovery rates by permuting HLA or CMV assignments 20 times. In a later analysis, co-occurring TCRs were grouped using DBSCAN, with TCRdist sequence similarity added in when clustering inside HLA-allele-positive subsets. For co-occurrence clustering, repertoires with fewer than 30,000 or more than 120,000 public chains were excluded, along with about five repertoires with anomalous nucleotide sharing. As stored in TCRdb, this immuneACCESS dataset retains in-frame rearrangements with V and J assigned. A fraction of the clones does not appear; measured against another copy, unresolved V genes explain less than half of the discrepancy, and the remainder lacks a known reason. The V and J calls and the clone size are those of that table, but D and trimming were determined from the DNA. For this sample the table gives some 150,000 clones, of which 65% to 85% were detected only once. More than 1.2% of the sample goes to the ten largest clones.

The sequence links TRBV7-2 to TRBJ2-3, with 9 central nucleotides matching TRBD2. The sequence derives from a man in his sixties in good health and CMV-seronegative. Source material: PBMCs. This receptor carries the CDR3 CASSLGRSGGTDTQYF. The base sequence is TGTGCCAGCAGCTTAGGTCGTAGCGGGGGTACAGATACGCAGTATTTT.